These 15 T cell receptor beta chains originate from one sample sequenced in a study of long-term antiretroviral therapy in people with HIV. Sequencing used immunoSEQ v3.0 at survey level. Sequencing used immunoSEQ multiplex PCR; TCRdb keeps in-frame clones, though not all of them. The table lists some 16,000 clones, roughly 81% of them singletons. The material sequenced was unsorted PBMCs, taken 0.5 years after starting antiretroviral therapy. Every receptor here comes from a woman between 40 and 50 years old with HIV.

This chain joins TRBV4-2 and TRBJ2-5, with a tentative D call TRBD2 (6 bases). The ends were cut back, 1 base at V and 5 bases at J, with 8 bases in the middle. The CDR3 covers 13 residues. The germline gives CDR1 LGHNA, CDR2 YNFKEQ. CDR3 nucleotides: TGTGCCAGCAGCCAAGCGGGAGTTGAGACCCAGTACTTC. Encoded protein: CASSQAGVETQYF.

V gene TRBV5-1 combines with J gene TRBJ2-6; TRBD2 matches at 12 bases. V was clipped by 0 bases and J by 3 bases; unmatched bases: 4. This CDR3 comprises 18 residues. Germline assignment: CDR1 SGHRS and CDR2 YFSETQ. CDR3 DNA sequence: TGCGCCAGCAGCTTGGCCGGACTAGCGGGAATTGGGGCCAACGTCCTGACTTTC. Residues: CASSLAGLAGIGANVLTF.

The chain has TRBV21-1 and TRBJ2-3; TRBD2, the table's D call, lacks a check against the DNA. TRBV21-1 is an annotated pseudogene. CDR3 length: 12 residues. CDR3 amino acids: CASSKSTDTQYF. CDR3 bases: TGTGCCAGCAGCAAATCGACAGATACGCAGTATTTT.

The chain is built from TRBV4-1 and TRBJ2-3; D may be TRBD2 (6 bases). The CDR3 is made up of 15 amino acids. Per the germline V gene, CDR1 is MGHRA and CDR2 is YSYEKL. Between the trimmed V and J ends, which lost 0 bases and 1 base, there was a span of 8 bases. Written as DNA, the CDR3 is TGCGCCAGCAGCCAAGATTCTAGCGGCACAGATACGCAGTATTTT. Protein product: CASSQDSSGTDTQYF.

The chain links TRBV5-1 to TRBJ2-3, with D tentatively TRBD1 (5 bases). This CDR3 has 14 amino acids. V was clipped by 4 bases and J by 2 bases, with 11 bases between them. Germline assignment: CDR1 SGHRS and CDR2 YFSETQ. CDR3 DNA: TGCGCCAGCAGCACAGGACGGGTCACAGATACGCAGTATTTT. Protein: CASSTGRVTDTQYF.

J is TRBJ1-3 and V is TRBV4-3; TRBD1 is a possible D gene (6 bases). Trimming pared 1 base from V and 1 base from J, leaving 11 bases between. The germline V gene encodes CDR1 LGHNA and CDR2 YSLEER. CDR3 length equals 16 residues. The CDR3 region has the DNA TGCGCCAGCAGCCAAGGACCCGGACAGTCTGGAAACACCATATATTTT. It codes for CASSQGPGQSGNTIYF.

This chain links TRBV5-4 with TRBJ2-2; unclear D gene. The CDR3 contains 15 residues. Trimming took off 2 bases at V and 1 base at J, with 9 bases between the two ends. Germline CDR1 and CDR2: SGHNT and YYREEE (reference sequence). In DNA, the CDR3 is TGTGCCAGCAGCTTCCTCCAGGAGAACACCGGGGAGCTGTTTTTT. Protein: CASSFLQENTGELFF.

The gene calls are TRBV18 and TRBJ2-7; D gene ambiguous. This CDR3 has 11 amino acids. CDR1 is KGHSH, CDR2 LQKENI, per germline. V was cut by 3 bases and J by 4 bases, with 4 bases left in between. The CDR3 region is CASSPKYEQYF. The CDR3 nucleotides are TGTGCCAGCTCACCGAAATACGAGCAGTACTTC.

CDR3 nucleotides: TGTGCCAGCAGCCCCTGGGGACTAGCGGTTTACAATGAGCAGTTCTTC. Encoded protein: CASSPWGLAVYNEQFF. The chain has TRBV11-2 and TRBJ2-1, with 11 bases matching TRBD2. V was pared by 5 bases and J by 4 bases, with 7 bases of the junction left unmatched. The V gene's germline CDR1 is SGHAT and CDR2 FQNNGV. CDR3 length: 16 amino acids. The variable domain in full, with the rest retrieved from reference TRBV11-2 and TRBJ2-1, is EAGVAQSPRYKIIEKRQSVAFWCNPISGHATLYWYQQILGQGPKLLIQFQNNGVVDDSQLPKDRFSAERLKGVDSTLKIQPAKLEDSAVYLCASSPWGLAVYNEQFFGPGTRLTVL.

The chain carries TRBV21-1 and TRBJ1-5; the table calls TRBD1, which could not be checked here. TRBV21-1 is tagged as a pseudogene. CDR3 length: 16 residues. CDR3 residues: CASSNRDRVQEQPQHF. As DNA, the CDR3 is TGTGCCAGCAGCAACCGGGACAGGGTTCAAGAACAGCCCCAGCATTTT.

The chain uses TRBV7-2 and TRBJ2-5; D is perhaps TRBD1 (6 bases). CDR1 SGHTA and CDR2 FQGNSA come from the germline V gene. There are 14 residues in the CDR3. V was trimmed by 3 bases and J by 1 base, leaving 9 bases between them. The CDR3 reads CASSLTDSQETQYF. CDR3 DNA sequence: TGTGCCAGCAGCTTGACGGACAGCCAAGAGACCCAGTACTTC.

CDR3 in DNA: TGTGCCAGCAGCCCGAGGGGACCTGGGGGCACAGATACGCAGTATTTT. This sequence encodes CASSPRGPGGTDTQYF. The V call is TRBV9, the J call TRBJ2-3; D is perhaps TRBD1 or TRBD2 (5 bases each). Germline-derived CDR1 and CDR2 are SGDLS and YYNGEE. This CDR3 is built from 16 residues. Trimming removed 4 bases at V and 1 base at J, with 16 bases between.

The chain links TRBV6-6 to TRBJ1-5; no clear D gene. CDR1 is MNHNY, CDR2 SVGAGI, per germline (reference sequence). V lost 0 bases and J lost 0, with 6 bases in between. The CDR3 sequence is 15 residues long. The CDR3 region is CASSYSSDSNQPQHF. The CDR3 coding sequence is TGTGCCAGCAGTTACTCCTCTGATAGCAATCAGCCCCAGCATTTT.

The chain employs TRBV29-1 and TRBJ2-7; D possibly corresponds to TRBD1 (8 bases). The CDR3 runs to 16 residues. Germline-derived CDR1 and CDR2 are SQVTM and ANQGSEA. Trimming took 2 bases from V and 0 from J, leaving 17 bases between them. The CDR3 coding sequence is TGCAGCGTTGAACGCAGGGGGCGGACTAGCTCCTACGAGCAGTACTTC. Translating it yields CSVERRGRTSSYEQYF.

CDR3 nucleotides: TGCGCCAGCAGCTTGGTGTCAGGGGGGAACACTGAAGCTTTCTTT. As protein: CASSLVSGGNTEAFF. The rearrangement uses TRBV5-1 and TRBJ1-1; 7 bases map to TRBD1. CDR1 and CDR2 (germline): SGHRS, YFSETQ. Losses at the gene ends were 0 bases for V and 1 base for J; bases not matched to a gene: 3. This CDR3 has 15 amino acids.